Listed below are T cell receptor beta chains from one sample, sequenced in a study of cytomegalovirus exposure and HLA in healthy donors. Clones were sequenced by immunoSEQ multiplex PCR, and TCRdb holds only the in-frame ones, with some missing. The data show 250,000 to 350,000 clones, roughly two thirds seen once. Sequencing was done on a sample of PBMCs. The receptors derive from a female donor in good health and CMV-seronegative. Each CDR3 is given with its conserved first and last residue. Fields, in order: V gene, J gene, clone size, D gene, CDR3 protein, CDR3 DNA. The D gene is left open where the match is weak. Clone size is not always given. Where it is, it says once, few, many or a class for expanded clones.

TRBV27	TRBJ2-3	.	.	CASREDTQYF	TGTGCCAGCCGGGAGGATACGCAGTATTTT
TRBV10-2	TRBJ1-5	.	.	CASSGYGGNQPQHF	TGCGCCAGCAGTGGGTACGGTGGTAATCAGCCCCAGCATTTT
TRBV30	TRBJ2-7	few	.	CAWTQGAYEQYF	TGTGCCTGGACTCAAGGGGCCTACGAGCAGTACTTC
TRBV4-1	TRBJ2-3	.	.	CASSLPPTEPSTDTQYF	TGCGCCAGCAGCCTCCCCCCGACAGAACCTAGCACAGATACGCAGTATTTT
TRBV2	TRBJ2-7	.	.	CASKLTGYEQYF	TGTGCCAGCAAGTTGACAGGCTACGAGCAGTACTTC
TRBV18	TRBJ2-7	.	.	CASSPTRPGDEQYF	TGTGCCAGCTCTCCGACTAGGCCCGGGGACGAGCAGTACTTC
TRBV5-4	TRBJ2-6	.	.	CASSLRGGGANVLTF	TGTGCCAGCAGCTTGCGAGGAGGTGGGGCCAACGTCCTGACTTTC
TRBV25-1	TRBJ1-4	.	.	CASSDPSRGVEKLFF	TGTGCCAGCAGTGACCCCTCTCGGGGTGTTGAAAAACTGTTTTTT
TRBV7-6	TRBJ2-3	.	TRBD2	CASSSPASGRDTQYF	TGTGCCAGCAGCTCCCCCGCTAGCGGGAGGGATACGCAGTATTTT
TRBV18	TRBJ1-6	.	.	CASSPTGRGSPLHF	TGTGCCAGCTCACCAACTGGCAGGGGTTCACCCCTCCACTTT
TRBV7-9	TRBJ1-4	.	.	CASSLVSGEKLFF	TGTGCCAGCAGCTTAGTTTCAGGAGAAAAACTGTTTTTT
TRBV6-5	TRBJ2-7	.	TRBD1	CASSGVGGNYEQYF	TGTGCCAGCAGTGGAGTAGGGGGCAACTACGAGCAGTACTTC
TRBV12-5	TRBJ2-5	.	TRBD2	CASGNPTTGLAGGFWETQYF	TGTGCTAGTGGGAATCCAACAACGGGACTAGCGGGAGGGTTTTGGGAGACCCAGTACTTC
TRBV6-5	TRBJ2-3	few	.	CASSPGGTQYF	TGTGCCAGCAGCCCCGGAGGTACGCAGTATTTT
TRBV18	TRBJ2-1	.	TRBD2	CASSPRAGGQGFGNYNEQFF	TGTGCCAGCTCACCAAGAGCGGGGGGACAAGGGTTCGGAAACTACAATGAGCAGTTCTTC
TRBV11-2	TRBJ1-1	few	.	CASSLTGNTEAFF	TGTGCCAGCAGCTTGACGGGAAACACTGAAGCTTTCTTT
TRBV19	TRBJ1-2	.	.	CASSIGRTANYGYTF	TGTGCCAGTAGTATAGGCCGGACAGCTAACTATGGCTACACCTTC
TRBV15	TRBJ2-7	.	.	CATNAGGGYEQYF	TGTGCCACCAACGCAGGGGGAGGCTACGAGCAGTACTTC
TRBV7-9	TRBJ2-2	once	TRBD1	CASSSTGVNTGELFF	TGTGCCAGCAGCTCGACAGGGGTCAACACCGGGGAGCTGTTTTTT
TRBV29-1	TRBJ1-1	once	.	CSVTRGPNTEAFF	TGCAGCGTTACCAGGGGACCGAACACTGAAGCTTTCTTT
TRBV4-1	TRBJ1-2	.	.	CASSQEDRKNGYTF	TGCGCCAGCAGCCAAGAAGACAGGAAGAATGGCTACACCTTC
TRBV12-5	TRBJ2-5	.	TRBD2	CASVGLGVETQYF	TGTGCTAGTGTGGGACTAGGGGTGGAGACCCAGTACTTC
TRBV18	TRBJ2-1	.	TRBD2	CASSPTSGSYNEQFF	TGTGCCAGCTCACCAACTAGCGGGAGCTACAATGAGCAGTTCTTC
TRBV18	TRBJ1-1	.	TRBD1	CASSVWGQPNTEAFF	TGTGCCAGCTCAGTTTGGGGACAGCCGAACACTGAAGCTTTCTTT
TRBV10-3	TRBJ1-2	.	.	CAISAGPGTVNYGYTF	TGTGCCATCAGTGCCGGCCCCGGGACTGTTAACTATGGCTACACCTTC
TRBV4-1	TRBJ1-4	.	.	CASSQEGAGDEKLFF	TGCGCCAGCAGCCAAGAGGGGGCAGGGGATGAAAAACTGTTTTTT
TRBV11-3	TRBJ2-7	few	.	CASSLGLLGSYEQYF	TGTGCCAGCAGCTTGGGACTCCTCGGCTCCTACGAGCAGTACTTC
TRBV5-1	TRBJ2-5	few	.	CASSELRQETQYF	TGCGCCAGCAGCGAGTTGCGGCAAGAGACCCAGTACTTC
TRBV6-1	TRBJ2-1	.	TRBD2	CASNREGSGNEQFF	TGTGCCAGCAATCGGGAGGGGTCAGGGAATGAGCAGTTCTTC
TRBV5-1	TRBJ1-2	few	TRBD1	CASSLDRGLGGYTF	TGCGCCAGCAGCTTGGACAGGGGGTTGGGTGGCTACACCTTC
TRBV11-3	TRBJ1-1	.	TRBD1	CASSLPGGKAEAFF	TGTGCCAGCAGCTTACCAGGGGGGAAGGCTGAAGCTTTCTTT
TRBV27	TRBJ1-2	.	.	CASSSSPNPPGNGYTF	TGTGCCAGCAGTTCGTCCCCCAACCCGCCAGGGAATGGCTACACCTTC
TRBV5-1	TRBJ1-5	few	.	CASSPDSPDQPQHF	TGCGCCAGCAGCCCCGACAGCCCCGATCAGCCCCAGCATTTT
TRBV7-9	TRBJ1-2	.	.	CSSSSPVGGEDYGYTF	TGTTCCAGCAGCTCCCCAGTAGGGGGGGAAGACTATGGCTACACCTTC
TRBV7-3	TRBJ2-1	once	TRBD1	CASSFDRGSKEQFF	TGTGCCAGCAGCTTCGACAGGGGGTCGAAGGAGCAGTTCTTC
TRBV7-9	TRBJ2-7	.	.	CSSSLGMRLEQYF	TGTTCCAGCAGCTTAGGAATGAGACTCGAGCAGTACTTC
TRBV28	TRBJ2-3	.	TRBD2	CASSTTSGRSYTQYF	TGTGCCAGCAGTACAACTAGCGGGAGATCATATACGCAGTATTTT
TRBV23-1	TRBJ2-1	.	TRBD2	CASSHPSGRNEQFF	TGCGCCAGCAGTCACCCTAGCGGGAGAAATGAGCAGTTCTTC
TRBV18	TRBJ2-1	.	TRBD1	CASSRGQEQFF	TGTGCCAGCTCACGGGGACAGGAGCAGTTCTTC
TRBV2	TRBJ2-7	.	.	CASGAVRGGLREQYF	TGTGCCAGCGGAGCCGTCAGGGGAGGGTTGAGGGAGCAGTACTTC
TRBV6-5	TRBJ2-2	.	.	CASSRGLLTGELFF	TGTGCCAGCAGTCGCGGGTTACTTACCGGGGAGCTGTTTTTT
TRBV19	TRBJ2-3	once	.	CATHYRGSQYF	TGTGCCACCCATTATCGGGGATCGCAGTATTTT
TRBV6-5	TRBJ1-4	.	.	CASSPRATNEKLFF	TGTGCCAGCAGTCCCCGTGCAACTAATGAAAAACTGTTTTTT
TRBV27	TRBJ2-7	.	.	CASSLSWTATYEQYF	TGTGCCAGCAGTTTATCTTGGACAGCCACCTACGAGCAGTACTTC
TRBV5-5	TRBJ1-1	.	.	CASSRIRTEHTEAFF	TGTGCCAGCAGCCGAATTCGGACAGAACACACTGAAGCTTTCTTT
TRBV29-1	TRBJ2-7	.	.	CSVQWGTQSSYEQYF	TGCAGCGTCCAATGGGGGACACAGAGCTCCTACGAGCAGTACTTC
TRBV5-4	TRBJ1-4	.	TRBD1	CASSPGTGVNRNEKLFF	TGTGCCAGCAGCCCCGGGACAGGGGTTAATAGGAATGAAAAACTGTTTTTT
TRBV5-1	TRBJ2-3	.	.	CASTRGQETDTQYF	TGCGCCAGCACTAGGGGCCAGGAGACAGATACGCAGTATTTT
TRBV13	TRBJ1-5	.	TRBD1	CAGSLQGPLGNQPQHF	TGTGCCGGCAGCTTACAGGGGCCATTAGGAAATCAGCCCCAGCATTTT
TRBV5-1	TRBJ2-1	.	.	CASSLGNNVNEQFF	TGCGCCAGCAGCTTGGGCAACAACGTCAATGAGCAGTTCTTC
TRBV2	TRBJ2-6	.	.	CASTTRSGANVLTF	TGTGCCAGCACTACTCGCTCTGGGGCCAACGTCCTGACTTTC